The rows below give T cell receptor beta chains drawn from one sample of a study of cytomegalovirus exposure and HLA in healthy donors. TCRdb's copy holds only in-frame clones and misses some; the assay was immunoSEQ multiplex PCR. The sample has around 100,000 clones; around 80% are singletons. The specimen was PBMCs. The origin of the receptors is a woman aged 18-29 years in good health and CMV-seropositive. CDR3s include the opening cysteine and the closing phenylalanine or tryptophan. The D gene is left open where the match is weak. A clone size is listed for some rows: how often the clone was seen (once, few, many), or a class if it is expanded.

d_call: TRBD1; v_call: TRBV5-6; clone_size: -; j_call: TRBJ1-1; cdr3_aa: CASSSAGQGGTEAFF; cdr3_nt: TGTGCCAGCAGCTCCGCGGGACAGGGCGGCACTGAAGCTTTCTTT
d_call: TRBD1; v_call: TRBV27; clone_size: -; j_call: TRBJ1-1; cdr3_aa: CASSSPGQKRVTEAFF; cdr3_nt: TGTGCCAGCAGTTCACCGGGACAGAAACGAGTCACTGAAGCTTTCTTT
d_call: -; v_call: TRBV5-1; clone_size: -; j_call: TRBJ2-1; cdr3_aa: CASTLTAHNEQFF; cdr3_nt: TGCGCCAGCACCCTGACAGCCCACAATGAGCAGTTCTTC
d_call: -; v_call: TRBV6-5; clone_size: once; j_call: TRBJ1-4; cdr3_aa: CASSSAGRPNEKLFF; cdr3_nt: TGTGCCAGCAGTTCTGCGGGCAGACCTAATGAAAAACTGTTTTTT
d_call: TRBD2; v_call: TRBV6-5; clone_size: once; j_call: TRBJ2-5; cdr3_aa: CASSPLAGAKETQYF; cdr3_nt: TGTGCCAGCAGCCCCCTAGCGGGAGCTAAAGAGACCCAGTACTTC
d_call: -; v_call: TRBV6-6; clone_size: -; j_call: TRBJ2-5; cdr3_aa: CATQREEETQYF; cdr3_nt: TGTGCCACGCAACGAGAGGAAGAGACCCAGTACTTC
d_call: -; v_call: TRBV20-1; clone_size: -; j_call: TRBJ1-1; cdr3_aa: CSATDFEAFF; cdr3_nt: TGCAGTGCGACCGACTTTGAAGCTTTCTTT
d_call: -; v_call: TRBV2; clone_size: -; j_call: TRBJ1-1; cdr3_aa: CASSYLTGNTEAFF; cdr3_nt: TGTGCCAGCAGTTACTTGACAGGGAACACTGAAGCTTTCTTT
d_call: -; v_call: TRBV2; clone_size: few; j_call: TRBJ1-6; cdr3_aa: CASRQPSPLHF; cdr3_nt: TGTGCCAGCAGACAACCTTCACCCCTCCACTTT
d_call: -; v_call: TRBV6-6; clone_size: -; j_call: TRBJ2-5; cdr3_aa: CASGSTETQYF; cdr3_nt: TGTGCCAGCGGGAGTACGGAGACCCAGTACTTC
d_call: TRBD1; v_call: TRBV5-1; clone_size: -; j_call: TRBJ1-1; cdr3_aa: CASSLEGTGSWDTEAFF; cdr3_nt: TGCGCCAGCAGCTTGGAGGGGACAGGGTCTTGGGACACTGAAGCTTTCTTT
d_call: -; v_call: TRBV6-1; clone_size: -; j_call: TRBJ2-7; cdr3_aa: CASSGGSTYEQSF; cdr3_nt: TGTGCCAGCAGCGGAGGGTCCACCTACGAGCAGTCCTTC
d_call: -; v_call: TRBV19; clone_size: -; j_call: TRBJ1-5; cdr3_aa: CASSQADYQPQHF; cdr3_nt: TGTGCCAGTAGTCAGGCGGACTATCAGCCCCAGCATTTT
d_call: -; v_call: TRBV4-1; clone_size: -; j_call: TRBJ2-1; cdr3_aa: CASSQALLRRPGNEQFF; cdr3_nt: TGCGCCAGCAGCCAAGCACTCCTGCGACGTCCGGGCAATGAGCAGTTCTTC
d_call: -; v_call: TRBV20-1; clone_size: -; j_call: TRBJ1-1; cdr3_aa: CSVSPNTEAFF; cdr3_nt: TGCAGTGTAAGCCCGAACACTGAAGCTTTCTTT
d_call: TRBD2; v_call: TRBV5-1; clone_size: once; j_call: TRBJ2-1; cdr3_aa: CASSLAGGSLNEQFF; cdr3_nt: TGCGCCAGCAGCTTGGCCGGCGGGAGTCTCAATGAGCAGTTCTTC